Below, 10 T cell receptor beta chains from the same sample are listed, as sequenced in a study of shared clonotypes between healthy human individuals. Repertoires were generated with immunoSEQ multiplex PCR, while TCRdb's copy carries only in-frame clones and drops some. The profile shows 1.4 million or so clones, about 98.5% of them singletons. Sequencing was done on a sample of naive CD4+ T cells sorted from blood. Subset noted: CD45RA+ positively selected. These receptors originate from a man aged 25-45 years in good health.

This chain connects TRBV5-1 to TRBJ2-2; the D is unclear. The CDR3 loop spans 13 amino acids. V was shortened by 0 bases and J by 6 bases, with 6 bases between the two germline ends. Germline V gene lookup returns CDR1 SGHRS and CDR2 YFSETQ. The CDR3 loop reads CASSLDYPGELFF. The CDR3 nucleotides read TGCGCCAGCAGCTTGGATTACCCCGGGGAGCTGTTTTTT.

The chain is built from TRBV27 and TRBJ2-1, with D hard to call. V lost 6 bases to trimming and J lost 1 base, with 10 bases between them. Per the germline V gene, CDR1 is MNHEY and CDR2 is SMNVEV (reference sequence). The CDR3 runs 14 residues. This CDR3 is CASRRDWSYNEQFF. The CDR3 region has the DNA TGTGCCAGCAGAAGGGATTGGTCCTACAATGAGCAGTTCTTC.

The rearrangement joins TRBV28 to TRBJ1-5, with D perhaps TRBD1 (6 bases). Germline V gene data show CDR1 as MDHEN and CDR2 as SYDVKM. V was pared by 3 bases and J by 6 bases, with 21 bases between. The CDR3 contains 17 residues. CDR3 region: CASSLWRGQGRAQPQHF. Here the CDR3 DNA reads TGTGCCAGCAGTTTGTGGCGGGGGCAGGGAAGGGCTCAGCCCCAGCATTTT.

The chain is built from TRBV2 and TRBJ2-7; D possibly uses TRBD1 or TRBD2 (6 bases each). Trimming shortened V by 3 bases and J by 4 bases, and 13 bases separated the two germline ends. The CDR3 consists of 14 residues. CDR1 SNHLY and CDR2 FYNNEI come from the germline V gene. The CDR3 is CASSDGGTVYEQYF. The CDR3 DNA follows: TGTGCCAGCAGTGACGGGGGCACCGTATACGAGCAGTACTTC.

The CDR3 sequence: CASSTYGTGYGYTF. In nucleotides, the CDR3 is TGTGCCAGTAGTACGTACGGAACTGGTTATGGCTACACCTTC. The genes are TRBV19 and TRBJ1-2; no firm D call. CDR3 length: 14 amino acids. V shed 4 bases and J shed 5 bases, with 14 bases lying between them. CDR1 is LNHDA and CDR2 is SQIVND in the germline V gene (reference sequence).

The CDR3 sequence: CASSLVGTGGYTF. The CDR3 DNA reads as TGTGCCAGCAGCTTGGTGGGTACGGGAGGCTACACCTTC. This chain joins TRBV5-4 and TRBJ1-2; D gene ambiguous. Germline V CDR1 and CDR2: SGHNT, YYREEE (reference sequence). Between the trimmed V and J ends, which lost 0 bases and 8 bases, there was a span of 11 bases. The CDR3 consists of 13 residues.

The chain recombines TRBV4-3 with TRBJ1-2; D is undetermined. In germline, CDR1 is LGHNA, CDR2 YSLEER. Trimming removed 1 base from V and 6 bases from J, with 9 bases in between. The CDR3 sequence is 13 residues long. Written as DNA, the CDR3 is TGCGCCAGCAGCCAAGGTTCCGGGGATGGCTACACCTTC. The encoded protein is CASSQGSGDGYTF.

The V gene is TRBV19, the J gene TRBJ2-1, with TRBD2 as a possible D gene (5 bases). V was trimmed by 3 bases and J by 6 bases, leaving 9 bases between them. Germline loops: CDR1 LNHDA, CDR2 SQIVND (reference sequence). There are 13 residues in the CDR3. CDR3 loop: CASSITRGNEQFF. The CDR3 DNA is TGTGCCAGTAGTATTACCCGGGGCAATGAGCAGTTCTTC.

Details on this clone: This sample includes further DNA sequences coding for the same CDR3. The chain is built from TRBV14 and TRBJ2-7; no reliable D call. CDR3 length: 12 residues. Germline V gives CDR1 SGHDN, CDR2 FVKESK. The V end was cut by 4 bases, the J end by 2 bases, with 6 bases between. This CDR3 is CASSPSPYEQYF. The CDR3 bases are TGTGCCAGCAGCCCCTCCCCCTACGAGCAGTACTTC.

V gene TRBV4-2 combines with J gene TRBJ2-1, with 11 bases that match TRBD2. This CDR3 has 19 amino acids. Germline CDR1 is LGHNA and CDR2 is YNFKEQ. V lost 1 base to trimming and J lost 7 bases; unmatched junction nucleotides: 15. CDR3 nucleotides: TGTGCCAGCAGCCAAGGGACCGGTAGTGGACTAGCGGGTTCTAATGAGCAGTTCTTC. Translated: CASSQGTGSGLAGSNEQFF.